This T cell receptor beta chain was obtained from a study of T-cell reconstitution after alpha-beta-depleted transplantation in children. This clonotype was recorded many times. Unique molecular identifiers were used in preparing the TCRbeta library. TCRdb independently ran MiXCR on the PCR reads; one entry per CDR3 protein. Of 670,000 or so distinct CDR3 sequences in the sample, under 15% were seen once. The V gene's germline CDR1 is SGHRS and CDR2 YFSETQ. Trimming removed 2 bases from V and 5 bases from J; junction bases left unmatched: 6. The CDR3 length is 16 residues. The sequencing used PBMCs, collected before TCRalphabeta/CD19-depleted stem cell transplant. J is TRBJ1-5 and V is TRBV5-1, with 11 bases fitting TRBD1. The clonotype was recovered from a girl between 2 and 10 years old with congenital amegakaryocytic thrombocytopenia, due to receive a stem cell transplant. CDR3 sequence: CASSLTGTGGDQPQHF. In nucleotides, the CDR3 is TGCGCCAGCAGCTTAACTGGGACAGGGGGGGATCAGCCCCAGCATTTT.